This T cell receptor beta chain was obtained from a study of blood T cell repertoires in COVID-19. Donors of Cohort 3 who recovered were those that had two negative PCRs, clearance, or symptom resolution. Clones were sequenced by immunoSEQ multiplex PCR, and TCRdb holds only the in-frame ones, with some missing. The sample lists a few hundred thousand clones; about nine tenths were seen once. The CDR3 is made up of 16 amino acids. CDR1 and CDR2 from the germline V gene are MDHEN and SYDVKM. Trimming took 1 base from V and 4 from J; bases not matched to a gene: 9. Input material: PBMCs or T cells enriched from blood (not recorded which). The chain has TRBV28 and TRBJ1-2, with 7 bases matching TRBD1. The TCR comes from a woman in her 50s who had recovered from COVID-19. CDR3 sequence reads: CASSLFADKGAYGYTF. DNA of the CDR3: TGTGCCAGCAGTTTATTCGCAGACAAGGGGGCCTATGGCTACACCTTC.